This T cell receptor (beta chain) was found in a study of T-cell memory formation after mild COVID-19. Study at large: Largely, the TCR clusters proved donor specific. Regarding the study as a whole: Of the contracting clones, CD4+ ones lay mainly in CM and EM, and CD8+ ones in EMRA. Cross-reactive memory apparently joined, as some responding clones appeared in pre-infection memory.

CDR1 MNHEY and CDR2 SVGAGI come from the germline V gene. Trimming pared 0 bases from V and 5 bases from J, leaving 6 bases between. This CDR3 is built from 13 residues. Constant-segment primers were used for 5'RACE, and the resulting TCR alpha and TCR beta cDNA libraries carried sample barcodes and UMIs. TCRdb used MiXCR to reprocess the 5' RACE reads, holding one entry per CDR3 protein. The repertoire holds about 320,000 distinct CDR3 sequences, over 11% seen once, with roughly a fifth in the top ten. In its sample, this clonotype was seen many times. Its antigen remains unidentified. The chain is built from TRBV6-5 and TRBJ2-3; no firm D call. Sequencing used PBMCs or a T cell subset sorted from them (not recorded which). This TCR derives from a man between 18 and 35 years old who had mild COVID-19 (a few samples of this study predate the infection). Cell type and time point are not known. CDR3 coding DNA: TGTGCCAGCAGTTACTCAGCGATAGATACGCAGTATTTT. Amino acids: CASSYSAIDTQYF.